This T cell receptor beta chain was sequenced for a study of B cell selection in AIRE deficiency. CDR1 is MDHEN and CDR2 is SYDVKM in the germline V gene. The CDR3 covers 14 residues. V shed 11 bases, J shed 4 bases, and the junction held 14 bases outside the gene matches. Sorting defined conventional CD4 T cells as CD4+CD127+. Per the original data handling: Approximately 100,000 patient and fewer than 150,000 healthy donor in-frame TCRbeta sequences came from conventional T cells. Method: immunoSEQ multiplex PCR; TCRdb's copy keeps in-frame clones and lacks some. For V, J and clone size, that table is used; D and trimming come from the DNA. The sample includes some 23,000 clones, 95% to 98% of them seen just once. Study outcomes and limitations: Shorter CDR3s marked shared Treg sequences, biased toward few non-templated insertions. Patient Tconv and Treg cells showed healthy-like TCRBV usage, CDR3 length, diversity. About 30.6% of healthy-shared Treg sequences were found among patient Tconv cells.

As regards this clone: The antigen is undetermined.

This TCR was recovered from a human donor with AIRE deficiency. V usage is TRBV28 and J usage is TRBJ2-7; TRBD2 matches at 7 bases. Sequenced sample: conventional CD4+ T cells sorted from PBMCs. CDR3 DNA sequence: TGTGCCTCGAAAGGCGGGAGTACGATATACGAGCAGTACTTC. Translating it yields CASKGGSTIYEQYF.